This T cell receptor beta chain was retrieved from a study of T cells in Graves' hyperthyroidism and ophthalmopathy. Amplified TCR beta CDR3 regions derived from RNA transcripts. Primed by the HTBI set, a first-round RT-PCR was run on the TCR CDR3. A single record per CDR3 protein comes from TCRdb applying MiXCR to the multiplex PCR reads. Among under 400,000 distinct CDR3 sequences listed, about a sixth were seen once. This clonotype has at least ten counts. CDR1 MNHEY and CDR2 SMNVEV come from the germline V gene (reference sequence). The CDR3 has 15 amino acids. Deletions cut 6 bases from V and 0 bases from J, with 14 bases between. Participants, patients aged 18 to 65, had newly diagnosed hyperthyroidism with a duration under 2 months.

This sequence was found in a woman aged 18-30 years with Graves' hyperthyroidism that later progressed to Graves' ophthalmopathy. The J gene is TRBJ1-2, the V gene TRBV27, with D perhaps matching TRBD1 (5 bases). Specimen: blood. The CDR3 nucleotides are TGTGCCAGCAGGTTGAGTGGGGGTTCTAACTATGGCTACACCTTC. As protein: CASRLSGGSNYGYTF.